A single T cell receptor beta chain is shown here with its context. Its antigen specificity is not known. No per-base quality is available; no much larger clone lies one base away. This entry is derived from a study of shared clonotypes between healthy human individuals (dated by TCRdb to 2018 to 2021). Looking at the study overall: A couple of women and a few men aged 18 to 49 years were included in the cohort. Different laboratories and diverse techniques were used to prepare libraries and sequence TCR repertoires, to increase sequencing depth and limit assay-specific biases. For each donor, CD4 naive and CD4 memory were each given three plates, CD8 naive was given two plates, and CD8 memory was given one plate. Leukapheresis yielded between about 0.8 and 8.9 billion PBMCs per donor. To estimate repertoire size and how much clonotypes are shared between individuals, the study performed deep sequencing of blood TCR repertoires from about five healthy adults. What the study reported, not specific to this receptor: Across a handful of donors, about 4.5% of naive CD4, roughly 3.5% of naive CD8, approximately 2.5% of memory CD4, and 0.4% to 0.45% of memory CD8 clonotypes were shared. Incomplete sequencing was indicated by rarefaction of sorted-subset datasets, despite the large sequencing depth. Pairwise subsampling indicated that sequencing depth was expected to affect the degree of clonotype sharing among donors. Because the study included a small number of donors, the genetic and exposure-history diversity represented was limited. Sampling was limited to blood, and TCR repertoires in tissue likely differ from TCR repertoires in blood. Compared with non-shared clonotypes, the clonotypes found in all four sorted-subset donors had higher generation probabilities. Estimated clonotype richness was generally larger for naive than for memory subsets.

TCR CDR3 regions were amplified from genomic DNA by multiplex PCR using the deep immunoSEQ assay. Extracted genomic DNA from each cell subset was distributed evenly across all wells of several immunoSEQ 96-well plates, and each plate was treated as a replicate. For sorted subsets, each replicate PCR was loaded with approximately 190 ng genomic DNA, equivalent to 30,000 or so T cell genomes. Purified libraries were measured with a Qubit 3.0 fluorometer, size-checked on a Bioanalyzer 2100, and measured again with the KAPA Library Quantification kit. Each immunoSEQ 96-well plate was sequenced on its own single-read 150-cycle Illumina NextSeq 550 flow cell. Concerning the study's data processing: Because the immunoSEQ output held only junctional sequences and lacked quality scores, the filtering could not match the filtering applied to full-length reads. Sequences were annotated with PyIR, a Python wrapper for IgBLAST v1.9, and V/J genes and CDR3 were assigned using IMGT germline references. Any read was removed if the V/J assignment was weak (E-value above 1e-6), the CDR3 was missing, or the read contained stop codons, out-of-frame junctions, or ambiguous translated residues. V3J clonotypes were defined as sequences sharing the same inferred V gene, J gene, and CDR3 amino acid sequence. Percentage overlap between repertoires was calculated by dividing the number of shared unique clonotypes by the size of the smaller repertoire. Richness of each repertoire was evaluated using RTK rarefaction, the Chao1 estimator, and Recon v2.1 estimates of unobserved clonotypes. Generation probabilities were computed with OLGA for all TCRbeta clonotypes obtained by the gDNA method from several donors. TCRdb holds this immuneACCESS table with in-frame rearrangements only. Some clones are missing; in checked studies, unresolved V genes explain under half, and the rest has no known cause. V, J and clone size reflect that table, while D and trimming were determined from the DNA. Present in this sample are millions of clones, approximately 95% of which were seen just once. About 1.1% of the sample is in the top ten clones.

Inclusive of the bounding cysteine and phenylalanine, the CDR3 is 16 residues long. Only the CDR3 DNA is retained, 48 bases long and in frame from the first base. The germline V gene (reference sequence) yields SEHNR for CDR1 and FQNEAQ for CDR2. The germline V end is reduced by 4 bases and the J end by 4 bases; junction bases left unmatched: 9. CD8 naive samples were obtained by positive selection for CCR7 among CD45RO-negative cells, yielding a CD45RA+CCR7+ population from which TemRA cells were excluded. Healthy HIV-negative adults with no recently reported acute infections or vaccinations were included as donors. Every donor was a Caucasian adult residing in Nashville, Tennessee, USA. After blood collection by leukapheresis, PBMCs were isolated using Ficoll-Histopaque density gradient centrifugation and then cryopreserved in the vapor phase of liquid nitrogen. Analytical flow cytometry was used to check the purity and quantity of every magnetically sorted T cell population. From each sorted fraction, genomic DNA was isolated and quantified by UV absorbance on a Nanodrop 2000c.

Sequenced: naive CD8+ T cells sorted from blood. This specimen's cell subset or site label, interpreted: CD45RA+CCR7+. The sequence came from a man between 18 and 35 years old in good health. This sequence uses TRBV7-9 and TRBJ1-2; 10 bases in the middle match TRBD1. The nucleotide sequence is given as TGTGCCAGCAGCTCGGAGGGACAGGGGATAAGCTATGGCTACACCTTC. This sequence encodes CASSSEGQGISYGYTF.